The present entry profiles one T cell receptor beta chain with its context. Its specificity is not known. Trimming removed 3 bases from V and 2 bases from J, with 15 bases in between. The CDR3 contains 16 residues. Germline assignment: CDR1 SGHTA and CDR2 FQGTGA. This sample stems from a study of vaccination and CD4 T cells after COVID-19. Study-level information: Stimuli were overlapping spike peptide pools of SARS-CoV-2 and three common cold coronaviruses (HCoV-NL63, HCoV-OC43, HCoV-229E).

Sequenced with the Oncomine TCR Beta short-read assay was DNA taken from cultured CD4+ T cells. Investigators isolated genomic DNA from cultured CD4+ T cells. Via MiXCR, TCRdb re-called the PCR reads, giving one row per CDR3 protein. The sample shows about 9,100 distinct CDR3 sequences, around 31% of them seen only once. Treatment here: roughly ten-day PBMC culture with coronavirus spike peptide pools or control peptides (ViraFEST assay). Prior to the COVID-19 pandemic (2011-2018), the unexposed donor's CD4+ T cells were collected. After expanding antigen-specific T cells with peptide pools, ViraFEST sequenced their TCRs. Whenever cell numbers allowed, CD4+ T cells from unexposed donors were probed with SARS-CoV-2 S/N and four cold-coronavirus spikes.

The sequence was obtained from a human donor in good health. Sequencing was performed on CD4+ T cells from blood, cultured in vitro. This sequence joins TRBV7-3 and TRBJ2-3; TRBD1 is a possible D gene (6 bases). The CDR3 loop is CASSFGSNRATDTQYF. CDR3 DNA sequence: TGTGCCAGCAGCTTTGGGTCGAACAGGGCCACAGATACGCAGTATTTT.